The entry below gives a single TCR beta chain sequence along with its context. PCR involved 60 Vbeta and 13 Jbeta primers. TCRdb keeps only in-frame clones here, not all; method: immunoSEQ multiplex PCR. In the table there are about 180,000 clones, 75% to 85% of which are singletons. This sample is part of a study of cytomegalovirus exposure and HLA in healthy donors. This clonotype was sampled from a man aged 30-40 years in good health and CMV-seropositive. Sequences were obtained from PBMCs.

The CDR3 coding sequence is TGTGCCAGCTCACCAATCGAGGGACAGGGTTTCAACGAGCAGTACTTC. Its translation is CASSPIEGQGFNEQYF. The chain links TRBV18 to TRBJ2-7; 9 bases align to TRBD1. CDR1 is KGHSH, CDR2 LQKENI, per germline. Germline trimming cut 2 bases from V and 5 bases from J; bases unmatched to any gene: 10. The CDR3 sequence is 16 residues long.